Below are 24 T cell receptor beta chains sequenced from a single sample in a study of T cell responses to AZD1222 COVID-19 vaccine. Sequencing was performed with immunoSEQ multiplex PCR; in TCRdb, only in-frame clones are kept and a portion is missing. The sample includes around 120,000 clones, around 85% of them seen just once. Source: peripheral blood, taken on day 0 of AZD1222 vaccination. Receptor source: an adult in good health.

This chain uses TRBV5-1 with TRBJ1-2; maybe TRBD1 (5 bases). Trimming shortened V by 5 bases and J by 8 bases, and 16 bases separated the two germline ends. The CDR3 totals 13 residues. Germline V CDR1 and CDR2: SGHRS, YFSETQ. CDR3 sequence: CASSLTPGTGYTF. In nucleotides, the CDR3 is TGCGCCAGCAGTTTGACCCCAGGGACGGGCTACACCTTC.

CDR3 sequence reads: CASSLAGLKPGANVLTF. The CDR3 nucleotides are TGTGCCAGCAGCCTGGCGGGACTAAAGCCTGGGGCCAACGTCCTGACTTTC. This chain joins TRBV7-3 and TRBJ2-6, with TRBD2 matching 7 bases. V dropped 5 bases and J dropped 2; count of bases not matched to a gene: 9. The germline V gene has CDR1 SGHTA and CDR2 FQGTGA. CDR3 length equals 17 residues.

The chain couples TRBV27 to TRBJ2-2, with TRBD2 as a possible D gene (6 bases). The germline gives CDR1 MNHEY, CDR2 SMNVEV (reference sequence). Trimming left V 0 bases short and J 0 bases short, with 14 bases between. The CDR3 runs to 18 residues. The CDR3 is CASSLSIGGLTNTGELFF. The CDR3 DNA follows: TGTGCCAGCAGTTTATCGATCGGGGGACTGACGAACACCGGGGAGCTGTTTTTT.

This clone was seen only a few times. CDR3 in DNA: TGTGCCAGCAGCTCTAAGGCGGGGGGCGGTTTTGGCTACACCTTC. Translating gives CASSSKAGGGFGYTF. This chain connects TRBV5-4 to TRBJ1-2, with D perhaps matching TRBD1 (6 bases). The CDR3 loop spans 15 amino acids. From germline, CDR1 is SGHNT and CDR2 YYREEE (reference sequence). V lost 3 bases and J 7 bases, leaving 19 bases between the germline ends.

This clone was detected once. V and J are TRBV11-2 and TRBJ2-1, with D uncertain. Trimming shortened V by 1 base and J by 7 bases, and 14 bases separated the two germline ends. The germline V gene has CDR1 SGHAT and CDR2 FQNNGV. The CDR3 has 15 amino acids. CDR3 nucleotide sequence: TGTGCCAGCAGCTTAGTCGGGTACGGTGGGAATGAGCAGTTCTTC. Its translation is CASSLVGYGGNEQFF.

This clone was seen a single time. CDR3 bases: TGTGCCAGCAGCTTGATAGGCGGGGGGGCCAAGGATGGCTACACCTTC. Amino acids: CASSLIGGGAKDGYTF. The chain combines TRBV5-5 with TRBJ1-2; D possibly corresponds to TRBD1 (6 bases). CDR1 is SGHKS, CDR2 YYEKEE, per germline (reference sequence). The CDR3 is made up of 16 amino acids. Trimming shortened V by 1 base and J by 6 bases, and 19 bases separated the two germline ends. Full variable domain (rest looked up from reference TRBV5-5 and TRBJ1-2): DAGVTQSPTHLIKTRGQQVTLRCSPISGHKSVSWYQQVLGQGPQFIFQYYEKEERGRGNFPDRFSARQFPNYSSELNVNALLLGDSALYLCASSLIGGGAKDGYTFGSGTRLTVV.

The chain links TRBV7-2 to TRBJ1-2; TRBD1 matches at 9 bases. Trimming removed 0 bases from V and 5 bases from J; junction bases left unmatched: 1. Germline values: CDR1 SGHTA, CDR2 FQGNSA. The CDR3 has 14 residues. The CDR3 DNA follows: TGTGCCAGCAGCTTAGCGGGGACAGGGTATGGCTACACCTTC. As protein: CASSLAGTGYGYTF.

The genes are TRBV5-1 and TRBJ2-7, with 9 bases aligning to TRBD1. V dropped 3 bases and J dropped 5; count of bases not matched to a gene: 12. CDR3 length equals 16 residues. CDR1 and CDR2 (germline): SGHRS, YFSETQ. As DNA, the CDR3 is TGCGCCAGCAGCTCCCACGGGACAGGGACTTCAAACGAGCAGTACTTC. It yields the protein CASSSHGTGTSNEQYF. The full variable domain, its missing parts supplied by reference TRBV5-1 and TRBJ2-7, is KAGVTQTPRYLIKTRGQQVTLSCSPISGHRSVSWYQQTPGQGLQFLFEYFSETQRNKGNFPGRFSGRQFSNSRSEMNVSTLELGDSALYLCASSSHGTGTSNEQYFGPGTRLTVT.

This clone has only one observation. V is TRBV11-3 and J is TRBJ2-7, with TRBD2 matching 9 bases. CDR3 length: 13 residues. The junction had 2 bases not matched to a gene; V was cut back by 3 bases and J by 5 bases. Germline CDR1 SGHNT, CDR2 YENEEA. The CDR3, as DNA: TGTGCCAGCAGCTTTAGCGGGGGTGACGAGCAGTACTTC. It codes for CASSFSGGDEQYF.

A word on this clone: Germline is not matched at one junction end, which may reflect a read error. The J gene is TRBJ1-4, the V gene TRBV28; 11 nucleotides align to TRBD1. Germline CDR1 MDHEN, CDR2 SYDVKM. The length of the CDR3 is 18 residues. The CDR3 nucleotides are TGTGCCGGCAGTCCTTGGCAGGGACAGGGGGCAACTAATGAAAAACTGTTTTTT. This codes for CAGSPWQGQGATNEKLFF.

This chain uses TRBV19 with TRBJ1-3; the D gene is possibly TRBD1 (5 bases). The CDR3 consists of 18 residues. Germline CDR1 LNHDA, CDR2 SQIVND (reference sequence). The ends were cut back, 0 bases at V and 0 bases at J, with 15 bases in the middle. The CDR3 DNA follows: TGTGCCAGTAGTATAGATCCTGAGACAGCCCGCTCTGGAAACACCATATATTTT. Protein product: CASSIDPETARSGNTIYF.

The chain employs TRBV9 and TRBJ2-5, with D maybe TRBD1 (6 bases). V was trimmed by 4 bases and J by 5 bases, leaving 18 bases between them. The CDR3 spans 15 residues. Germline values: CDR1 SGDLS, CDR2 YYNGEE. The CDR3 reads CASSPKGDPPETQYF. In DNA, the CDR3 is TGTGCCAGCAGCCCCAAGGGGGACCCTCCGGAGACCCAGTACTTC. The whole variable domain, filled in from reference TRBV9 and TRBJ2-5, reads DSGVTQTPKHLITATGQRVTLRCSPRSGDLSVYWYQQSLDQGLQFLIQYYNGEERAKGNILERFSAQQFPDLHSELNLSSLELGDSALYFCASSPKGDPPETQYFGPGTRLLVL.

The chain uses TRBV6-1 and TRBJ1-5, with a weak D call TRBD1 (5 bases). Germline CDR1 is MNHNS and CDR2 is SASEGT. This CDR3 is built from 14 residues. Trimming took 1 base from V and 8 from J, leaving 12 bases between them. The CDR3 DNA reads as TGTGCCAGCAGTGAAGTTGGGGACCCCAAGCCCCAGCATTTT. Residues: CASSEVGDPKPQHF.

This chain uses TRBV27 with TRBJ1-2; D not certain. This CDR3 comprises 15 residues. Trimming cost V 0 bases and J 4 bases, with 12 bases left between them. Germline V gene data show CDR1 as MNHEY and CDR2 as SMNVEV (reference sequence). The CDR3 loop is CASSLSFGNLYGYTF. Written as DNA, the CDR3 is TGTGCCAGCAGTTTATCGTTCGGGAACCTCTATGGCTACACCTTC.

The V call is TRBV28, the J call TRBJ1-3; 9 nucleotides match TRBD1. Germline CDR1 MDHEN, CDR2 SYDVKM. The CDR3 runs 20 residues. Unmatched junction bases numbered 17, after V lost 5 bases and J lost 0 bases. The CDR3 region has the DNA TGTGCCAGCAGTCCGGACAGGGGCAAAAGGACCGAGAACTCTGGAAACACCATATATTTT. Its protein is CASSPDRGKRTENSGNTIYF. Full variable domain (outside the CDR3, taken from reference TRBV28 and TRBJ1-3): DVKVTQSSRYLVKRTGEKVFLECVQDMDHENMFWYRQDPGLGLRLIYFSYDVKMKEKGDIPEGYSVSREKKERFSLILESASTNQTSMYLCASSPDRGKRTENSGNTIYFGEGSWLTVV.

The chain joins TRBV2 to TRBJ2-7, with 7 bases fitting TRBD1. CDR3 length: 15 amino acids. With V trimmed by 6 bases and J by 0 bases, 8 bases remained unmatched. The germline CDR1 and CDR2 sequences are SNHLY and FYNNEI. The CDR3 reads CASRIGQDPSYEQYF. CDR3 sequence (DNA): TGTGCCAGCAGAATCGGACAGGATCCCTCCTACGAGCAGTACTTC.

The V gene is TRBV7-8, the J gene TRBJ1-5; TRBD1 agrees at 7 bases. Unmatched junction bases numbered 2, after V lost 4 bases and J lost 5 bases. Germline V gives CDR1 SGHVS, CDR2 FQNEAQ. The length of the CDR3 is 13 residues. In nucleotides, the CDR3 is TGTGCCAGCAGCTCCAGGGGGGATCAGCCCCAGCATTTT. Its translation: CASSSRGDQPQHF.

This CDR3 reads CASSLPLETQYF. For the CDR3, the DNA is TGTGCCAGCAGCTTACCCTTAGAGACCCAGTACTTC. This chain joins TRBV7-9 and TRBJ2-5; D gene uncertain. CDR3 length equals 12 residues. Trimming took off 2 bases at V and 4 bases at J, with 5 bases between the two ends. Germline V gene data show CDR1 as SEHNR and CDR2 as FQNEAQ (reference sequence).

J is TRBJ1-2 and V is TRBV5-1, with a weak D call TRBD1 (6 bases). This CDR3 region has 17 residues. Germline CDR1 is SGHRS and CDR2 is YFSETQ. V lost 0 bases and J 4 bases, leaving 19 bases between the germline ends. The CDR3 DNA is TGCGCCAGCAGCTTGGAGACCGCCGGGGGGGGGCTCTATGGCTACACCTTC. This translates into CASSLETAGGGLYGYTF.

The J gene is TRBJ2-7, the V gene TRBV12-3 or TRBV12-4; D is unclear. V was pared by 3 bases and J by 5 bases, with 8 bases between. The CDR3 has 12 amino acids. The CDR3 protein is CASSFSWDEQYF. The CDR3 region has the DNA TGTGCCAGCAGTTTTTCTTGGGACGAGCAGTACTTC.

The rearrangement joins TRBV13 to TRBJ1-3; D not resolved. The ends were cut back, 7 bases at V and 4 bases at J, with 14 bases in the middle. CDR3 size: 14 residues. CDR1 is PRHDT, CDR2 FYEKMQ, per germline (reference sequence). The CDR3 spells CASIRQKFGNTIYF. CDR3 nucleotide sequence: TGTGCCAGCATCCGGCAGAAGTTCGGAAACACCATATATTTT.

The chain uses TRBV5-5 and TRBJ1-4, with D perhaps matching TRBD1 (5 bases). Trimming pared 3 bases from V and 4 bases from J, leaving 13 bases between. The CDR3 contains 15 residues. The germline V gene has CDR1 SGHKS and CDR2 YYEKEE (reference sequence). The CDR3: CASSWGPNFNEKLFF. DNA for the CDR3: TGTGCCAGCAGCTGGGGCCCTAACTTTAATGAAAAACTGTTTTTT.

This chain uses TRBV18 with TRBJ1-1; no clear D. Germline V CDR1 and CDR2: KGHSH, LQKENI. V was pared by 5 bases and J by 1 base, with 11 bases between. The CDR3 contains 14 residues. The CDR3 region has the DNA TGTGCCAGCTCAGAGCGGGGAAAGAACACTGAAGCTTTCTTT. Its protein is CASSERGKNTEAFF.

The rearrangement links TRBV2 to TRBJ1-5, with D uncertain. This CDR3 is built from 13 residues. Looked up from germline, CDR1 is SNHLY and CDR2 is FYNNEI. The V end was cut by 3 bases, the J end by 6 bases, with 9 bases between. The CDR3 reads CASSEERTQPQHF. The CDR3 DNA is TGTGCCAGCAGTGAGGAGAGGACTCAGCCCCAGCATTTT.